This T cell receptor (beta chain) was captured by sequencing in a study of blood T cell repertoires in COVID-19. Recruitment covered about two dozen US areas and drew participants whose ages spanned about 18 to 95 years. Cohort allocation depended upon clinical history that participants reported. Donors in Cohort 3 counted as recovered after two negative PCRs, clearance, or symptom resolution. Authors' processing steps: By means of reference gene primer amplification, nucleated cell counts were estimated. Clones were sequenced by immunoSEQ multiplex PCR, and TCRdb holds only the in-frame ones, with some missing. V and J calls and clone size come straight from that table; D and trimming were deduced from the DNA. This sample has approximately 470,000 clones, with 87% found just once. This clonotype was sampled from a woman aged 18 to 35 who had recovered from COVID-19. Sequenced material: PBMCs or T cells enriched from blood (not recorded which).

In nucleotides, the CDR3 is TGTGCCTGGAGTGCGAAACCCCTATGGGGCTACACCTTC. Protein: CAWSAKPLWGYTF. V gene TRBV30 combines with J gene TRBJ1-2; D gene uncertain. The CDR3 is 13 residues long. Trimming removed 1 base from V and 8 bases from J, with 14 bases in between. Germline V CDR1 and CDR2: GTSNPN, SVGIG (reference sequence).